The 11 T cell receptor beta chains given below trace back to one sample, sequenced in a study of response to subunit inactivated influenza vaccine. TCRdb passed the RT-PCR reads through MiXCR, listing each CDR3 protein once. The sample yields 650,000 to 800,000 distinct CDR3 sequences, roughly 20% seen once. The specimen comprised PBMCs from blood, sampled less than 6 days after vaccination. The receptors come from a man in his fifties who received an inactivated influenza vaccine.

In DNA form, the CDR3 reads TGTGCCTGGAGAGATATCGGACTAGCGGGAGGGACTCGGAGGACCGGGGAGCTGTTTTTT. It is translated as CAWRDIGLAGGTRRTGELFF. V is TRBV30 and J is TRBJ2-2, with TRBD2 matching 15 bases. CDR3 length: 20 residues. Trimming at V came to 3 bases and at J to 5 bases, leaving 16 bases not matched to a gene. Germline lookup yields CDR1 GTSNPN and CDR2 SVGIG (reference sequence).

This clonotype was detected only a few times. The V gene is TRBV6-5, the J gene TRBJ2-3, with no clear D. The ends were cut back, 0 bases at V and 4 bases at J, with 14 bases in the middle. The CDR3 is made up of 16 amino acids. Germline V gene data show CDR1 as MNHEY and CDR2 as SVGAGI. The CDR3 nucleotides read TGTGCCAGCAGTTACTCCTTCACTGGCCCCCCAGATACGCAGTATTTT. Its translation: CASSYSFTGPPDTQYF.

This clonotype was observed a few times. The chain carries TRBV5-1 and TRBJ2-5; 9 bases line up with TRBD2. CDR3 length: 15 amino acids. V lost 4 bases and J lost 3; bases outside the gene matches: 7. The V gene's germline CDR1 is SGHRS and CDR2 YFSETQ. The CDR3 nucleotides are TGCGCCAGCAGCCCAGGGACTAGCCGAGAAGAGACCCAGTACTTC. It encodes CASSPGTSREETQYF. Based on the CDR3 plus reference TRBV5-1 and TRBJ2-5, the full variable domain is KAGVTQTPRYLIKTRGQQVTLSCSPISGHRSVSWYQQTPGQGLQFLFEYFSETQRNKGNFPGRFSGRQFSNSRSEMNVSTLELGDSALYLCASSPGTSREETQYFGPGTRLLVL.

This clonotype was observed a handful of times. The chain has TRBV20-1 and TRBJ2-1, with D perhaps matching TRBD2 (6 bases). CDR3 length: 13 residues. With 4 bases removed from V and 6 bases from J, the gap between germline ends came to 13 bases. CDR1 and CDR2 (germline): DFQATT, SNEGSKA (reference sequence). CDR3 protein: CSAIGGNLNEQFF. DNA for the CDR3: TGCAGTGCTATTGGCGGGAATCTCAATGAGCAGTTCTTC.

The chain recombines TRBV6-2 or TRBV6-3 with TRBJ1-6, with D hard to call. The CDR3 loop spans 13 amino acids. V lost 5 bases and J lost 8, with 10 bases in between. Germline V gene data show CDR1 as MNHEY and CDR2 as SVGEGT. CDR3 amino acids: CASSTRLDSPLHF. The CDR3 DNA sequence: TGTGCCAGCAGTACCAGGTTGGATTCACCCCTCCACTTT.

This clonotype was seen a handful of times. CDR3 amino acids: CSARYIRDEQYF. The CDR3 region has the DNA TGCAGTGCTAGATATATCCGGGACGAGCAGTACTTC. The chain links TRBV20-1 to TRBJ2-7; D is undetermined. The length of the CDR3 is 12 residues. Trimming stripped 2 bases from V and 5 bases from J, with 10 bases between. CDR1 is DFQATT, CDR2 SNEGSKA, per germline (reference sequence).

V and J are TRBV9 and TRBJ2-1, with D perhaps TRBD2 (6 bases). CDR1 is SGDLS and CDR2 is YYNGEE in the germline V gene. V gave up 0 bases and J gave up 2 bases, with 12 bases separating them. The CDR3 totals 16 residues. CDR3 coding DNA: TGTGCCAGCAGCGTAGATGCGGGACGAACCTACAATGAGCAGTTCTTC. It translates to CASSVDAGRTYNEQFF.

This clonotype was counted only a few times. The chain links TRBV27 to TRBJ2-3; no clear D gene. This CDR3 contains 12 residues. The germline V gene has CDR1 MNHEY and CDR2 SMNVEV (reference sequence). V was trimmed by 6 bases and J by 4 bases, leaving 8 bases between them. The CDR3 DNA reads TGTGCCAGCAGACGGACGCCAGATACGCAGTATTTT. This gives the protein CASRRTPDTQYF.

The V and J genes are TRBV7-2 and TRBJ1-2, with 8 bases matching TRBD1. The CDR3 is made up of 15 amino acids. The V gene end was trimmed by 2 bases and the J gene end by 0 bases; junction bases not matched to a gene: 2. Germline CDR1 reads SGHTA; CDR2 reads FQGNSA. This CDR3 is CASSLWTGSNYGYTF. CDR3 bases: TGTGCCAGCAGCTTATGGACAGGGTCTAACTATGGCTACACCTTC.

J is TRBJ2-7 and V is TRBV7-6, with no clear D. V lost 4 bases to trimming and J lost 6 bases, with 10 bases between them. Germline loops: CDR1 SGHVS, CDR2 FNYEAQ. CDR3 size: 12 residues. CDR3 sequence reads: CASSSRSSEQYF. The CDR3 DNA follows: TGTGCCAGCAGCTCGAGAAGTAGCGAGCAGTACTTC.

This clonotype has only a few counts. The J gene is TRBJ2-7, the V gene TRBV4-3; 10 nucleotides align to TRBD1. This CDR3 comprises 15 residues. The V gene end was trimmed by 1 base and the J gene end by 3 bases; junction bases not matched to a gene: 3. Germline-derived CDR1 and CDR2 are LGHNA and YSLEER. The CDR3 DNA is TGCGCCAGCAGCCAAGGGGACAGGGGCGGCTACGAGCAGTACTTC. It codes for CASSQGDRGGYEQYF.